These T cell receptor beta chains were read from a single sample in a study of tumor-infiltrating lymphocytes in oesophageal squamous cell carcinoma. TCRdb processed the PCR reads anew with MiXCR; each CDR3 protein has one entry. The profile covers approximately 10,000 distinct CDR3 sequences, with around half appearing a single time and around 17% taken by the ten largest. Sequenced: esophageal tumor tissue. Receptors were obtained from a female donor with esophageal squamous cell carcinoma. Each CDR3 is given with its conserved first and last residue. Each record gives: clone size, D gene, J gene, V gene, CDR3 protein, CDR3 DNA. The D gene is left open where the match is weak. Only some rows state a clone size, as once, few, many or a class for expanded clones.

abundance: few
d_gene: -
j_gene: TRBJ2-7
v_gene: TRBV7-8
CDR3aa: CASSLGGAAHEQYF
CDR3nt: TGTGCCAGCAGCCTAGGGGGTGCGGCCCACGAGCAGTACTTC

abundance: -
d_gene: TRBD2
j_gene: TRBJ2-5
v_gene: TRBV6-1
CDR3aa: CASSEGFLAGGPRETQYF
CDR3nt: TGTGCCAGCAGTGAAGGGTTCCTAGCGGGAGGGCCTCGAGAGACCCAGTACTTC

abundance: -
d_gene: -
j_gene: TRBJ2-3
v_gene: TRBV7-2
CDR3aa: CASSLAPKAQYF
CDR3nt: TGTGCCAGCAGCTTAGCCCCAAAAGCGCAGTATTTT

abundance: -
d_gene: -
j_gene: TRBJ1-1
v_gene: TRBV5-5
CDR3aa: CASSLGPSGGTTEAFF
CDR3nt: TGTGCCAGCAGCTTGGGACCCTCGGGGGGGACAACTGAAGCTTTCTTT

abundance: -
d_gene: -
j_gene: TRBJ1-1
v_gene: TRBV7-3
CDR3aa: CASSLRVSNTEAFF
CDR3nt: TGTGCCAGCAGCCTCAGGGTGTCGAACACTGAAGCTTTCTTT

abundance: medium-sized
d_gene: TRBD1
j_gene: TRBJ2-2
v_gene: TRBV12-3/TRBV12-4
CDR3aa: CASSLAGTVINTGELFF
CDR3nt: TGTGCCAGCAGTTTAGCCGGGACAGTAATAAACACCGGGGAGCTGTTTTTT

abundance: -
d_gene: -
j_gene: TRBJ2-3
v_gene: TRBV7-2
CDR3aa: CASSSSDTQYF
CDR3nt: TGTGCCAGCAGCTCTTCAGATACGCAGTATTTT

abundance: -
d_gene: TRBD1
j_gene: TRBJ2-1
v_gene: TRBV7-6
CDR3aa: CASSLGQAGSPLHF
CDR3nt: TGTGCTAGCAGCTTAGGACAGGCCGGGTCACCCCTCCACTTC

abundance: -
d_gene: -
j_gene: TRBJ2-7
v_gene: TRBV6-2/TRBV6-3
CDR3aa: CASRTSYEQYF
CDR3nt: TGTGCCAGCAGGACCTCCTACGAGCAGTACTTC

abundance: -
d_gene: TRBD2
j_gene: TRBJ2-3
v_gene: TRBV6-6
CDR3aa: CASSYGTSRTDTQYF
CDR3nt: TGTGCCAGCAGTTACGGGACTAGCCGCACAGATACGCAGTATTTT

abundance: large
d_gene: -
j_gene: TRBJ2-5
v_gene: TRBV7-9
CDR3aa: CASSAGQTQYF
CDR3nt: TGTGCCAGCAGCGCTGGACAGACCCAGTACTTC

abundance: -
d_gene: -
j_gene: TRBJ2-5
v_gene: TRBV6-6
CDR3aa: CASSYGVLRETQYF
CDR3nt: TGTGCCAGCAGTTACGGGGTCCTGAGGGAGACCCAGTACTTC

abundance: -
d_gene: -
j_gene: TRBJ2-1
v_gene: TRBV6-2/TRBV6-3
CDR3aa: CASSYRAMIHEQFF
CDR3nt: TGTGCCAGCAGTTACAGGGCCATGATCCATGAGCAGTTCTTC

abundance: many
d_gene: TRBD1
j_gene: TRBJ2-7
v_gene: TRBV7-6
CDR3aa: CASSQGQGREQYF
CDR3nt: TGTGCCAGCAGCCAAGGACAGGGGCGCGAGCAGTACTTC

abundance: -
d_gene: -
j_gene: TRBJ2-1
v_gene: TRBV10-2
CDR3aa: CATIAPGDEQFF
CDR3nt: TGCGCCACTATAGCACCGGGGGATGAGCAGTTCTTC

abundance: -
d_gene: -
j_gene: TRBJ2-1
v_gene: TRBV19
CDR3aa: CASSIVAANNEQFF
CDR3nt: TGTGCCAGTAGTATCGTGGCAGCCAACAATGAGCAGTTCTTC

abundance: few
d_gene: -
j_gene: TRBJ2-7
v_gene: TRBV28
CDR3aa: CASMGGARYEQYF
CDR3nt: TGTGCCAGCATGGGGGGGGCTCGGTACGAGCAGTACTTC

abundance: -
d_gene: TRBD2
j_gene: TRBJ2-3
v_gene: TRBV4-1
CDR3aa: CASSQDSGAGGGVITDTQYF
CDR3nt: TGCGCCAGCAGCCAAGATTCAGGAGCGGGGGGCGGAGTCATCACAGATACGCAGTATTTT

abundance: -
d_gene: TRBD1
j_gene: TRBJ2-1
v_gene: TRBV6-1
CDR3aa: CASSELSGTGSYNEQFF
CDR3nt: TGTGCCAGCAGTGAACTGAGTGGGACAGGGTCATACAATGAGCAGTTCTTC

abundance: -
d_gene: TRBD2
j_gene: TRBJ2-3
v_gene: TRBV7-9
CDR3aa: CASSKTSGGARDTDTQYF
CDR3nt: TGTGCCAGCAGCAAGACTAGCGGGGGGGCTCGGGACACAGATACGCAGTATTTT

abundance: few
d_gene: -
j_gene: TRBJ2-1
v_gene: TRBV20-1
CDR3aa: CSAGSNEQFF
CDR3nt: TGCAGTGCTGGCTCCAATGAGCAGTTCTTC

abundance: many
d_gene: -
j_gene: TRBJ2-5
v_gene: TRBV2
CDR3aa: CASSLNSGGRETQYF
CDR3nt: TGTGCCAGCAGTCTCAACAGTGGAGGTCGAGAGACCCAGTACTTC

abundance: -
d_gene: -
j_gene: TRBJ2-5
v_gene: TRBV7-4
CDR3aa: CASSSYRVEETQYF
CDR3nt: TGTGCCAGCAGCTCGTACAGGGTCGAAGAGACCCAGTACTTC

abundance: large
d_gene: -
j_gene: TRBJ2-1
v_gene: TRBV7-9
CDR3aa: CASRPAAGPARNEQFF
CDR3nt: TGTGCCAGCAGACCTGCCGCCGGGCCCGCACGCAATGAGCAGTTCTTC

abundance: -
d_gene: TRBD1
j_gene: TRBJ2-5
v_gene: TRBV2
CDR3aa: CASTSNRGYQETQYF
CDR3nt: TGTGCCAGCACTAGCAACAGGGGCTACCAAGAGACCCAGTACTTC

abundance: -
d_gene: -
j_gene: TRBJ1-3
v_gene: TRBV7-2
CDR3aa: CASSFFGAVGNTIYF
CDR3nt: TGTGCCAGCAGCTTCTTCGGCGCGGTTGGAAACACCATATATTTT

abundance: few
d_gene: -
j_gene: TRBJ1-2
v_gene: TRBV5-6
CDR3aa: CASTLPGGKGYTF
CDR3nt: TGTGCCAGCACCCTGCCTGGGGGCAAAGGCTACACCTTC

abundance: many
d_gene: TRBD1
j_gene: TRBJ1-1
v_gene: TRBV5-1
CDR3aa: CASRTGDNTEAFF
CDR3nt: TGCGCCAGCAGGACAGGGGATAACACTGAAGCTTTCTTT

abundance: -
d_gene: -
j_gene: TRBJ2-7
v_gene: TRBV7-4
CDR3aa: CASSRTVYEQYF
CDR3nt: TGTGCCAGCAGCCGGACAGTATACGAGCAGTACTTC

abundance: many
d_gene: -
j_gene: TRBJ2-6
v_gene: TRBV5-6
CDR3aa: CASSFKGSGANVLTF
CDR3nt: TGTGCCAGCAGCTTCAAGGGTTCTGGGGCCAACGTCCTGACTTTC

abundance: many
d_gene: TRBD2
j_gene: TRBJ2-1
v_gene: TRBV5-1
CDR3aa: CASSPGLGPGEQFF
CDR3nt: TGCGCCAGCAGTCCGGGACTAGGACCGGGGGAGCAGTTCTTC

abundance: few
d_gene: TRBD1
j_gene: TRBJ2-5
v_gene: TRBV7-2
CDR3aa: CAIALQGARQETQYF
CDR3nt: TGTGCCATCGCACTTCAGGGGGCGAGACAAGAGACCCAGTACTTC

abundance: -
d_gene: -
j_gene: TRBJ2-1
v_gene: TRBV10-1
CDR3aa: CASSESMELMDEQFF
CDR3nt: TGCGCCAGCAGTGAAAGTATGGAGCTCATGGATGAGCAGTTCTTC

abundance: medium-sized
d_gene: -
j_gene: TRBJ1-1
v_gene: TRBV4-1
CDR3aa: CASSQDYRDGSFF
CDR3nt: TGCGCCAGCAGCCAAGATTATAGAGACGGGTCTTTCTTT

abundance: medium-sized
d_gene: TRBD1
j_gene: TRBJ2-1
v_gene: TRBV6-6
CDR3aa: CASSYTGTGSNEQFF
CDR3nt: TGTGCCAGCAGTTACACCGGGACAGGGAGCAATGAGCAGTTCTTC

abundance: medium-sized
d_gene: -
j_gene: TRBJ2-3
v_gene: TRBV7-3
CDR3aa: CASSHWAGSTDTQYF
CDR3nt: TGTGCCAGCAGCCATTGGGCGGGTAGCACAGATACGCAGTATTTT

abundance: -
d_gene: -
j_gene: TRBJ1-1
v_gene: TRBV7-2
CDR3aa: CASSLDGWGGSRTEAFF
CDR3nt: TGTGCCAGCAGCTTAGATGGGTGGGGGGGGTCTAGGACTGAAGCTTTCTTT

abundance: -
d_gene: -
j_gene: TRBJ2-3
v_gene: TRBV6-1
CDR3aa: CASTEPNTDTQYF
CDR3nt: TGTGCCAGCACCGAACCAAACACAGATACGCAGTATTTT

abundance: few
d_gene: -
j_gene: TRBJ1-5
v_gene: TRBV9
CDR3aa: CASSPGGGTFNQPQHF
CDR3nt: TGTGCCAGCAGCCCTGGGGGCGGAACTTTTAATCAGCCCCAGCATTTT

abundance: few
d_gene: -
j_gene: TRBJ2-1
v_gene: TRBV4-1
CDR3aa: CASSQYLGVVGGNEQFF
CDR3nt: TGCGCCAGCAGCCAATATCTGGGGGTTGTGGGTGGTAATGAGCAGTTCTTC

abundance: -
d_gene: TRBD2
j_gene: TRBJ2-3
v_gene: TRBV11-2
CDR3aa: CASSFFPGGLTDTQYF
CDR3nt: TGTGCCAGCAGCTTCTTCCCGGGGGGGCTCACAGATACGCAGTATTTT

abundance: -
d_gene: -
j_gene: TRBJ2-3
v_gene: TRBV7-6
CDR3aa: CASSFSSDGSSTDTQYF
CDR3nt: TGTGCCAGCAGCTTTTCTTCGGACGGATCTAGCACAGATACGCAGTATTTT

abundance: -
d_gene: -
j_gene: TRBJ2-1
v_gene: TRBV6-2/TRBV6-3
CDR3aa: CASRRAAYNEQFF
CDR3nt: TGTGCCAGCAGACGGGCCGCCTACAATGAGCAGTTCTTC

abundance: many
d_gene: TRBD1
j_gene: TRBJ2-1
v_gene: TRBV28
CDR3aa: CATVGQGAAEQFF
CDR3nt: TGTGCCACCGTGGGGCAGGGGGCAGCTGAGCAGTTCTTC

abundance: many
d_gene: TRBD2
j_gene: TRBJ2-1
v_gene: TRBV11-2
CDR3aa: CASSLVGTSGRTAYNEQFF
CDR3nt: TGTGCCAGCAGCTTAGTTGGGACTAGCGGGAGAACGGCCTACAATGAGCAGTTCTTC

abundance: few
d_gene: TRBD2
j_gene: TRBJ2-1
v_gene: TRBV7-4
CDR3aa: CASSRSGASYNEQFF
CDR3nt: TGTGCCAGCAGCCGTAGCGGGGCCTCCTACAATGAGCAGTTCTTC

abundance: many
d_gene: TRBD2
j_gene: TRBJ2-7
v_gene: TRBV10-3
CDR3aa: CAISESRLAGGPHEQYF
CDR3nt: TGTGCCATCAGTGAGTCGAGACTAGCGGGAGGGCCCCACGAGCAGTACTTC

abundance: many
d_gene: -
j_gene: TRBJ2-2
v_gene: TRBV5-6
CDR3aa: CASSLLPITNTGELFF
CDR3nt: TGTGCCAGCAGCTTGCTCCCCATTACGAACACCGGGGAGCTGTTTTTT

abundance: many
d_gene: -
j_gene: TRBJ2-4
v_gene: TRBV5-6
CDR3aa: CASSLTGWGNIQYF
CDR3nt: TGTGCCAGCAGCTTGACGGGTTGGGGAAACATTCAGTACTTC

abundance: few
d_gene: TRBD2
j_gene: TRBJ2-3
v_gene: TRBV7-8
CDR3aa: CASSSLADYTDTQYF
CDR3nt: TGTGCCAGCAGCTCACTAGCGGACTACACAGATACGCAGTATTTT